Listed below are T cell receptor beta chains from one sample, sequenced in a study of T cells in tuberculosis. Libraries were prepared by immunoSEQ multiplex PCR; TCRdb keeps only in-frame clonotypes and omits some of them. This sample has 25,000 to 35,000 clones, with less than 97% found just once. Sequencing input: PBMCs. The receptors were gathered from a donor aged 10 to 29 with latent tuberculosis or without tuberculosis infection. CDR3s include the opening cysteine and the closing phenylalanine or tryptophan. D genes are given only for firm matches. The size of a clone is reported for some rows only, either as once, few or many, or as a class for expanded clones.

TRBV12-2	TRBJ1-5	.	.	TGTGCAAGTCGCCCCCGGACAGGCAATCAGCCCCAGCATTTT	CASRPRTGNQPQHF
TRBV5-4	TRBJ1-1	.	TRBD1	TGTGCCAGCAGCCTCGACAGGGCCACTGAAGCTTTCTTT	CASSLDRATEAFF
TRBV5-1	TRBJ2-7	.	TRBD1	TGCGCCAGCAGCACAGGACAGGGGGCCTACGAGCAGTACTTC	CASSTGQGAYEQYF
TRBV5-5	TRBJ1-2	.	TRBD1	TGTGCCAGCAGAGCTCCGGGACAGGGCTTAGCTAACTATGGCTACACCTTC	CASRAPGQGLANYGYTF
TRBV14	TRBJ2-5	once	.	TGTGCCAGCAGCCAAGTGGCTCTGGGGAGTGAGACCCAGTACTTC	CASSQVALGSETQYF
TRBV27	TRBJ1-2	once	TRBD1	TGTGCCAGCAGTTTGACAGGGAGAAACTATGGCTACACCTTC	CASSLTGRNYGYTF
TRBV29-1	TRBJ2-7	.	.	TGCAGCGGGTCCGACTCTGAGCAGTACTTC	CSGSDSEQYF
TRBV11-2	TRBJ1-1	.	.	TGTGCCAGCAGCTTACAGGGGTACACTGAAGCTTTCTTT	CASSLQGYTEAFF
TRBV6-6	TRBJ2-7	.	TRBD1	TGTGCCAGCAGTCCCGACAGGGGGCCCTACGAGCAGTACTTC	CASSPDRGPYEQYF
TRBV29-1	TRBJ1-5	.	.	TGCAGCGTCCGAGGGGACTGGGACCAGCCCCAGCATTTT	CSVRGDWDQPQHF
TRBV19	TRBJ1-3	.	.	TGTGCCAGTAGTTTAAAGGACACCCGAAACACCATATATTTT	CASSLKDTRNTIYF
TRBV7-2	TRBJ2-1	.	TRBD2	TGTGCCAGCAGCTTAGGTAGCGGGGGGTGGTACAATGAGCAGTTCTTC	CASSLGSGGWYNEQFF
TRBV15	TRBJ1-6	.	TRBD1	TGTGCCACCAGCAGAGATACGGGACAGGGAAATTCACCCCTCCACTTT	CATSRDTGQGNSPLHF
TRBV11-2	TRBJ2-7	medium-sized	TRBD1	TGTGCCAGCAGCTTAGTTACAGGGGGGTTGGGGCGCCCCTACGAGCAGTACTTC	CASSLVTGGLGRPYEQYF
TRBV5-1	TRBJ2-1	.	.	TGCGCCAGCAGCTTCCGGGGTCCCGATGAGCAGTTCTTC	CASSFRGPDEQFF
TRBV4-2	TRBJ2-7	.	TRBD2	TGTGCCAGCAGCCAAGCTAGCGGCCGTACCTACGAGCAGTACTTC	CASSQASGRTYEQYF
TRBV5-5	TRBJ2-1	.	TRBD1	TGTGCCAGCAGCCTAACTACAGGGGCGAATGAGCAGTTCTTC	CASSLTTGANEQFF
TRBV4-1	TRBJ2-7	once	TRBD2	TGCGCCAGCAGCCAAGTAGCGGGGGGGAGGTACGAGCAGTACTTC	CASSQVAGGRYEQYF
TRBV11-3	TRBJ1-4	.	TRBD1	TGTGCCAGCAGCTTAGATCTGAGGGGGCAAAATGAAAAACTGTTTTTT	CASSLDLRGQNEKLFF
TRBV19	TRBJ2-3	.	.	TGTGCCACTAACGGTGATACGCAGTATTTT	CATNGDTQYF
TRBV19	TRBJ2-7	.	TRBD1	TGTGCCAGTAGTCCGGAGGGGACAGGGAGACACGAGCAGTACTTC	CASSPEGTGRHEQYF
TRBV4-1	TRBJ2-2	.	TRBD2	TGCGCCAGCAGCCAACTAGCGGGAGCGGGTTCCCCCGGGGAGCTGTTTTTT	CASSQLAGAGSPGELFF
TRBV5-1	TRBJ2-2	.	TRBD2	TGCGCCAGCAGCTTAGCGGGAGTTAGCACCGGGGAGCTGTTTTTT	CASSLAGVSTGELFF
TRBV28	TRBJ2-7	once	TRBD2	TGTGCCAGCCGACTAGCGGGGGGCTACGAGCAGTACTTC	CASRLAGGYEQYF
TRBV7-9	TRBJ1-1	once	TRBD1	TGTGCCAGCAGCTTAGCGCCAATGGGACAGCTGAACACTGAAGCTTTCTTT	CASSLAPMGQLNTEAFF
TRBV29-1	TRBJ2-7	.	.	TGCAGCGTTGAAGCAGTCCAGGGAGGAGTCTACGAGCAGTACTTC	CSVEAVQGGVYEQYF